Below are 23 T cell receptor beta chains sequenced from a single sample in a study of T cell responses to AZD1222 COVID-19 vaccine. The assay was immunoSEQ multiplex PCR, and TCRdb's table has in-frame clones only and misses some. Here the sample spans roughly 150,000 clones, approximately 87% being singletons. This specimen consisted of peripheral blood, obtained 28 days after the second AZD1222 dose. The receptor source for this set is an adult who received the AZD1222 COVID-19 vaccine.

The rearrangement uses TRBV7-3 and TRBJ1-2, with TRBD1 identical over 7 bases. CDR1 is SGHTA and CDR2 is FQGTGA in the germline V gene. This CDR3 contains 14 residues. V trimming: 5 bases; J trimming: 6 bases; junction bases outside the gene matches: 9. The CDR3 protein is CASSRTNRGDGYTF. The CDR3 DNA follows: TGTGCCAGCAGCCGGACGAACAGGGGTGATGGCTACACCTTC.

V and J are TRBV19 and TRBJ2-5; D is undetermined. Between the trimmed V and J ends, which lost 9 bases and 4 bases, there was a span of 12 bases. Germline V gives CDR1 LNHDA, CDR2 SQIVND (reference sequence). The CDR3 totals 12 residues. CDR3 nucleotide sequence: TGTGCCAGATCCCAGAGGAGAGAGACCCAGTACTTC. It encodes CARSQRRETQYF.

Here the CDR3 reads CASSYPTGRGTGELFF. The CDR3 DNA reads as TGTGCCAGCAGTTACCCGACAGGGCGGGGCACCGGGGAGCTGTTTTTT. V gene TRBV6-2 or TRBV6-3 combines with J gene TRBJ2-2, with D perhaps matching TRBD1 (7 bases). The V gene's germline CDR1 is MNHEY and CDR2 SVGEGT. CDR3 length: 16 residues. The V gene lost 2 bases and the J gene lost 4 bases, with 14 bases spanning the gap.

This chain links TRBV28 with TRBJ1-6, with D perhaps matching TRBD1 (5 bases). Trimming stripped 6 bases from V and 0 bases from J, with 12 bases between. Looked up from germline, CDR1 is MDHEN and CDR2 is SYDVKM. CDR3 length: 16 residues. The CDR3 here is CASRKTGSSYNSPLHF. Here the CDR3 DNA reads TGTGCCAGCAGGAAAACAGGAAGCTCCTATAATTCACCCCTCCACTTT.

The V and J genes are TRBV5-1 and TRBJ2-7; tentative D call: TRBD2 (5 bases). Germline V gene sequence: CDR1 SGHRS, CDR2 YFSETQ. V dropped 2 bases and J dropped 3 bases, with 12 bases sitting between them. The CDR3 covers 14 residues. The CDR3 region is CASSLEGLYYEQYF. The DNA for the CDR3 is TGCGCCAGCAGCTTAGAAGGACTCTACTACGAGCAGTACTTC.

The chain combines TRBV18 with TRBJ1-5; the match to TRBD1 covers 12 bases. Germline V gene sequence: CDR1 KGHSH, CDR2 LQKENI. The CDR3 extends over 17 amino acids. J was trimmed by 10 bases and V by 0 bases; bases with no gene match: 10. The CDR3 sequence is CASSPPTGTGGGGPQHF. Written as DNA, the CDR3 is TGTGCCAGCTCACCACCTACCGGGACAGGGGGCGGTGGACCCCAGCATTTT.

The chain links TRBV6-2 or TRBV6-3 to TRBJ2-1; 12 bases are a match to TRBD2. V was clipped by 0 bases and J by 8 bases; unmatched bases: 8. The CDR3 spans 17 residues. Per germline, CDR1 MNHEY and CDR2 SVGEGT. The CDR3 spells CASSYSRTSGNFDEQFF. CDR3 DNA: TGTGCCAGCAGTTACTCGAGGACTAGCGGGAACTTCGATGAGCAGTTCTTC.

This rearrangement joins TRBV4-2 to TRBJ2-1, with TRBD2 matching over 10 bases. Germline values: CDR1 LGHNA, CDR2 YNFKEQ. Trimming cost V 1 base and J 10 bases; bases outside gene matches: 7. The CDR3 has 15 residues. Here the CDR3 reads CASSQGEREGLEQFF. DNA of the CDR3: TGTGCCAGCAGCCAAGGGGAGCGGGAGGGCCTGGAGCAGTTCTTC.

This clone was counted a few times. The rearrangement joins TRBV29-1 to TRBJ1-1, with unresolved D. The germline V gene has CDR1 SQVTM and CDR2 ANQGSEA. The CDR3 spans 14 residues. The V gene lost 0 bases and the J gene lost 1 base, with 9 bases spanning the gap. The CDR3 reads CSVEERSGNTEAFF. The DNA of the CDR3 is TGCAGCGTTGAAGAACGGAGTGGGAACACTGAAGCTTTCTTT.

The chain combines TRBV27 with TRBJ1-3, with D possibly TRBD1 on 5 matching bases. CDR1 is MNHEY and CDR2 is SMNVEV in the germline V gene (reference sequence). The V gene lost 3 bases and the J gene lost 2 bases, with 8 bases spanning the gap. The CDR3 length is 14 residues. The CDR3 spells CASSLRGAGNTIYF. CDR3 sequence (DNA): TGTGCCAGCAGTTTGCGGGGGGCTGGAAACACCATATATTTT.

V gene TRBV9 combines with J gene TRBJ2-1; tentative D call: TRBD2 (6 bases). The V end lost 4 bases, the J end lost 6 bases, and 20 bases lay between the germline ends. CDR3 length: 16 residues. Looked up from germline, CDR1 is SGDLS and CDR2 is YYNGEE. The CDR3 spells CASSTKWGGVANEQFF. The CDR3 coding sequence is TGTGCCAGCAGCACAAAGTGGGGCGGGGTGGCCAATGAGCAGTTCTTC.

This clone came up a few times. The CDR3, as DNA: TGTGCCGCCGGACAGGCTAGTGATGAAAAACTGTTTTTT. It specifies CAAGQASDEKLFF. This chain uses TRBV10-3 with TRBJ1-4, with 7 bases matching TRBD1. This CDR3 comprises 13 residues. V trimming: 11 bases; J trimming: 6 bases; junction bases outside the gene matches: 9. Germline V gene lookup returns CDR1 ENHRY and CDR2 SYGVKD.

The V gene is TRBV29-1, the J gene TRBJ1-2, with D perhaps matching TRBD1 (5 bases). The CDR3 extends over 15 amino acids. Germline values: CDR1 SQVTM, CDR2 ANQGSEA. The CDR3 loop is CRGKESGSGPYGYTF. CDR3 in DNA: TGCAGGGGCAAGGAGTCAGGGAGCGGGCCCTATGGCTACACCTTC. Full variable domain (outside the CDR3, taken from reference TRBV29-1 and TRBJ1-2): SAVISQKPSRDICQRGTSLTIQCQVDSQVTMMFWYRQQPGQSLTLIATANQGSEATYESGFVIDKFPISRPNLTFSTLTVSNMSPEDSSIYLCRGKESGSGPYGYTFGSGTRLTVV.

The CDR3 region has the DNA TGTGCCAGCAGCTTAATGAGACAGGGTGACGAGCAGTACTTC. Residues: CASSLMRQGDEQYF. The chain combines TRBV7-9 with TRBJ2-7; TRBD1 matches 7 bases. V was pared by 2 bases and J by 5 bases, with 6 bases of the junction left unmatched. The germline V gene has CDR1 SEHNR and CDR2 FQNEAQ (reference sequence). The CDR3 length is 14 residues.

The chain uses TRBV6-6 and TRBJ1-3; D gene uncertain. The CDR3 consists of 14 residues. CDR1 MNHNY and CDR2 SVGAGI come from the germline V gene (reference sequence). Trimming took off 6 bases at V and 2 bases at J, with 11 bases between the two ends. CDR3 sequence (DNA): TGTGCCAGCAGGTCAAAAGGGACTGGAAACACCATATATTTT. Protein product: CASRSKGTGNTIYF.

The chain employs TRBV7-9 and TRBJ1-3; D gene uncertain. V shed 5 bases and J shed 8 bases, with 10 bases lying between them. Looked up from germline, CDR1 is SEHNR and CDR2 is FQNEAQ (reference sequence). The CDR3 has 12 residues. Here the CDR3 reads CASSPTTDTIYF. CDR3 nucleotides: TGTGCCAGCAGCCCGACCACGGACACCATATATTTT.

This rearrangement joins TRBV24-1 to TRBJ2-2; 9 bases fit TRBD2. The CDR3 contains 16 residues. CDR1 is KGHDR, CDR2 SFDVKD, per germline. With V trimmed by 9 bases and J by 5 bases, 12 bases remained unmatched. The CDR3, as DNA: TGTGCCACCGCCCCCGATAGCGGGAGATGGACCGGGGAGCTGTTTTTT. Translated, it gives CATAPDSGRWTGELFF.

The rearrangement joins TRBV28 to TRBJ1-4, with TRBD1 identical over 7 bases. The CDR3 runs to 15 residues. The germline V gene encodes CDR1 MDHEN and CDR2 SYDVKM. The V gene end was trimmed by 3 bases and the J gene end by 11 bases; junction bases not matched to a gene: 12. The CDR3 sequence: CASSFPVAGGAKLFF. The CDR3 coding sequence is TGTGCCAGCAGTTTCCCCGTGGCAGGGGGTGCGAAACTGTTTTTT. The full variable domain, in which reference TRBV28 and TRBJ1-4 provide the parts outside the CDR3, is DVKVTQSSRYLVKRTGEKVFLECVQDMDHENMFWYRQDPGLGLRLIYFSYDVKMKEKGDIPEGYSVSREKKERFSLILESASTNQTSMYLCASSFPVAGGAKLFFGSGTQLSVL.

This chain links TRBV18 with TRBJ2-2; D call uncertain. The CDR3 contains 17 residues. In germline, CDR1 is KGHSH, CDR2 LQKENI. The V end was cut by 0 bases, the J end by 0 bases, with 11 bases between. The CDR3 DNA reads TGTGCCAGCTCACCACCGTTGGCACTACCGAACACCGGGGAGCTGTTTTTT. The encoded protein is CASSPPLALPNTGELFF.

The table lists this clone with a count of one. This rearrangement joins TRBV10-1 to TRBJ1-5; D gene ambiguous. Germline V gene data show CDR1 as WNHNN and CDR2 as SYGVQD (reference sequence). Deletions cut 6 bases from V and 0 bases from J, with 12 bases between. The CDR3 runs to 15 residues. DNA for the CDR3: TGCGCCAGCAGACCTCGGGAGGATAGCAATCAGCCCCAGCATTTT. It codes for CASRPREDSNQPQHF.

The chain joins TRBV2 to TRBJ2-1; maybe TRBD1 (7 bases). The CDR3 extends over 14 amino acids. The V end lost 7 bases, the J end lost 1 base, and 11 bases lay between the germline ends. The V gene's germline CDR1 is SNHLY and CDR2 FYNNEI. CDR3 bases: TGTGCCAGCAAGGAGGGGGCATCCTACAATGAGCAGTTCTTC. This gives the protein CASKEGASYNEQFF.

This clone was counted a single time. This chain links TRBV5-1 with TRBJ1-1, with a tentative D call TRBD1 (5 bases). The germline CDR1 and CDR2 sequences are SGHRS and YFSETQ. This CDR3 has 14 amino acids. V lost 3 bases, J lost 0 bases, and 9 bases lay in between. The CDR3 loop is CASSSGLMNTEAFF. In DNA form, the CDR3 reads TGCGCCAGCAGCTCGGGGCTCATGAACACTGAAGCTTTCTTT.

A single count supports this clone. The chain combines TRBV3-1 (or the pseudogene TRBV3-2) with TRBJ2-5, with D unresolved. Trimming cost V 3 bases and J 10 bases, with 15 bases left between them. This CDR3 region has 13 residues. Germline V gene data show CDR1 as LGHDT and CDR2 as YNNKEL (reference sequence). The CDR3 nucleotides are TGTGCCAGCAGCCAGGGCCTACCCCCCGACCAGTACTTC. It codes for CASSQGLPPDQYF.